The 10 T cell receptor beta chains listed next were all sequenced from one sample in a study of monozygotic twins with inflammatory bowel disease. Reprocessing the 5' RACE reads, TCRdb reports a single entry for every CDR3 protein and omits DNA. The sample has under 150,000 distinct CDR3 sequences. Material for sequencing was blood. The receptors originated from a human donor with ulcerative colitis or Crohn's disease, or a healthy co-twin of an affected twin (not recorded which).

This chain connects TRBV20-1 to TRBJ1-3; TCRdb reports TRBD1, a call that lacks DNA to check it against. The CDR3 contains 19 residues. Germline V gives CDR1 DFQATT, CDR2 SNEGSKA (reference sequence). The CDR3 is CSASNRGGWQAGSGNTIYF.

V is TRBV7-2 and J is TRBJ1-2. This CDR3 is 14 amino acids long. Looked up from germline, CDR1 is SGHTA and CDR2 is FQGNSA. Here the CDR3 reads CASSFETADYGYTF.

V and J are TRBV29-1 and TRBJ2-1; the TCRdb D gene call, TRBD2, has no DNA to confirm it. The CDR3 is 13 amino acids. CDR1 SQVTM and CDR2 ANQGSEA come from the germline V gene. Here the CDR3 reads CSVYSGGADEQFF.

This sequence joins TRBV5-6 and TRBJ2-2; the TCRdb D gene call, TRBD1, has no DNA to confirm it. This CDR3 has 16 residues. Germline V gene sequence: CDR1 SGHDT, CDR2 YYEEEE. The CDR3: CASSGLGTMNTGELFF.

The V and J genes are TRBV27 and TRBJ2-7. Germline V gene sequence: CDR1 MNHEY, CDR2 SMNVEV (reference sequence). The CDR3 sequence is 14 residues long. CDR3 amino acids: CASSLSKTDYEQYF.

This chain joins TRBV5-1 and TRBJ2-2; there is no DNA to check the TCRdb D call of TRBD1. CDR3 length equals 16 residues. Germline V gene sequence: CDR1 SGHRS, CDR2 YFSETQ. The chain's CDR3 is CASSLVGTTNTGELFF. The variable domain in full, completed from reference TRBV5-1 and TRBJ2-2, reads KAGVTQTPRYLIKTRGQQVTLSCSPISGHRSVSWYQQTPGQGLQFLFEYFSETQRNKGNFPGRFSGRQFSNSRSEMNVSTLELGDSALYLCASSLVGTTNTGELFFGEGSRLTVL.

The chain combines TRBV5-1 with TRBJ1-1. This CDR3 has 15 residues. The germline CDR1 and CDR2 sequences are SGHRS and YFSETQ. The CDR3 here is CASSQAQGLNTEAFF.

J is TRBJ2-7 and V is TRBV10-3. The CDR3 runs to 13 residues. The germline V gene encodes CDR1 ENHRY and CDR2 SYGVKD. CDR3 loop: CAISESTTYEQYF.

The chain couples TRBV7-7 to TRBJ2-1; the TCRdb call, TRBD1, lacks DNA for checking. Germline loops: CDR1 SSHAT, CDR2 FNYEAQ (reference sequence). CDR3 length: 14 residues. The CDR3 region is CASSSRQGNNEQFF. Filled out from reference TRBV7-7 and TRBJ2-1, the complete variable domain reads GAGVSQSPRYKVTKRGQDVTLRCDPISSHATLYWYQQALGQGPEFLTYFNYEAQPDKSGLPSDRFSAERPEGSISTLTIQRTEQRDSAMYRCASSSRQGNNEQFFGPGTRLTVL.

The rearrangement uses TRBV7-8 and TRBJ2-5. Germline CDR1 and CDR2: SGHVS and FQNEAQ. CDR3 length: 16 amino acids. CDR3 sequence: CASSLVRVKFQETQYF.